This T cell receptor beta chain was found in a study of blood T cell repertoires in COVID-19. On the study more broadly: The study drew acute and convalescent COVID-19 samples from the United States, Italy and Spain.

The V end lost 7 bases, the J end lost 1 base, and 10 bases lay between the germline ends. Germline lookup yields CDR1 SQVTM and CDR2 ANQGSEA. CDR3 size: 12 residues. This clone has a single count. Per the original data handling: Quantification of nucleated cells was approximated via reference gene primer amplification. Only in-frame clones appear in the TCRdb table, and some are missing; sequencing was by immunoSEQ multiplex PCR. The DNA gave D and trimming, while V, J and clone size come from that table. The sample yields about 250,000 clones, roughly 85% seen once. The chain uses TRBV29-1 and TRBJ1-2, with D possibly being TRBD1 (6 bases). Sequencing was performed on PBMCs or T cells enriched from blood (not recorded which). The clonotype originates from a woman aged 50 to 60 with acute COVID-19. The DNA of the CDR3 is TGCAGCGCCCGGGACAATAACTATGGCTACACCTTC. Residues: CSARDNNYGYTF.